These T cell receptor beta chains were read from a single sample in a study of Ad26.COV2.S vaccination and SARS-CoV-2 variants. Sequenced by immunoSEQ multiplex PCR; TCRdb stores in-frame clones only, minus some. Counted here are 300,000 to 350,000 clones, around nine tenths occurring once; the ten biggest clones make up about 10%. The starting material was peripheral blood, obtained in a trial of Ad26.COV2.S vaccine versus placebo. These TCRs come from a person aged 18-60 years who received the Ad26.COV2.S COVID-19 vaccine or a placebo. Each CDR3 is given with its conserved first and last residue. D genes are given only for firm matches. Expanded clones are given a class, and other clones once, few, many or no size at all.

V gene,clone size,D gene,J gene,CDR3 protein,CDR3 DNA
TRBV28,NA,TRBD2,TRBJ2-7,CASSLPGTSVGEQYF,TGTGCCAGCAGTCTTCCTGGGACTAGTGTCGGCGAGCAGTACTTC
TRBV6-6,NA,NA,TRBJ2-1,CASSTGGNEQFF,TGTGCCAGCAGTACTGGGGGGAATGAGCAGTTCTTC
TRBV5-6,NA,TRBD1,TRBJ2-7,CASSLFYTGDNEQYF,TGTGCCAGCAGCTTGTTTTATACAGGGGATAACGAGCAGTACTTC
TRBV9,once,TRBD1,TRBJ1-2,CASSPWTGRGYTF,TGTGCCAGCAGCCCCTGGACAGGGCGTGGCTACACCTTC
TRBV5-1,NA,NA,TRBJ1-1,CASSLSGAGNPDNAFF,TGCGCCAGCAGTTTGTCAGGGGCAGGGAACCCGGATAACGCTTTCTTT
TRBV7-9,NA,TRBD1,TRBJ2-7,CASSSTGYNEQYF,TGTGCCAGCAGCTCGACAGGGTACAACGAGCAGTACTTC
TRBV3-1/TRBV3-2,once,TRBD1,TRBJ2-2,CASSQGWGQGNTGELFF,TGTGCCAGCAGCCAAGGTTGGGGACAGGGGAACACCGGGGAGCTGTTTTTT
TRBV7-2,once,NA,TRBJ1-2,CASSLAGGQPNYGYTF,TGTGCCAGCAGCTTAGCTGGTGGACAGCCTAACTATGGCTACACCTTC
TRBV7-2,NA,NA,TRBJ2-7,CASSFNQGFYEQYF,TGTGCCAGCAGCTTCAATCAAGGGTTTTACGAGCAGTACTTC
TRBV28,NA,TRBD2,TRBJ2-6,CATKGLGLARLSGANVLTF,TGTGCCACCAAGGGACTCGGACTAGCGAGATTATCTGGGGCCAACGTCCTGACTTTC
TRBV10-1,NA,TRBD1,TRBJ1-1,CASTGQGNTEAFF,TGCGCCAGCACTGGACAGGGGAACACTGAAGCTTTCTTT
TRBV13,NA,TRBD1,TRBJ1-4,CASSLGFITRTGNNEKLFF,TGTGCCAGCAGCTTGGGATTTATAACTCGGACAGGGAACAATGAAAAACTGTTTTTT
TRBV4-1,NA,TRBD1,TRBJ2-1,CASSHRDRGPYEQFF,TGCGCCAGCAGCCACCGGGACAGGGGGCCATATGAGCAGTTCTTC
TRBV6-6,NA,NA,TRBJ1-5,CASTAGTVNQPQHF,TGTGCCAGCACTGCCGGGACGGTCAATCAGCCCCAGCATTTT
TRBV25-1,NA,NA,TRBJ1-1,CASRGSGAVNTEAFF,TGTGCCAGCAGAGGTTCTGGGGCCGTGAACACTGAAGCTTTCTTT
TRBV3-1/TRBV3-2,NA,NA,TRBJ1-3,CASSQDPGPGNTIYF,TGTGCCAGCAGCCAAGATCCAGGGCCTGGAAACACCATATATTTT
TRBV28,NA,NA,TRBJ1-1,CASRFTAGSGEAFF,TGTGCCAGCCGTTTTACAGCAGGGTCCGGTGAAGCTTTCTTT
TRBV5-8,NA,TRBD2,TRBJ2-1,CASSYGLAGAFYNEQFF,TGTGCCAGCAGCTACGGACTAGCGGGAGCTTTCTACAATGAGCAGTTCTTC
TRBV4-2,NA,TRBD2,TRBJ2-5,CASSQEARGEDQYF,TGTGCCAGCAGCCAAGAGGCTCGGGGGGAGGACCAGTACTTC
TRBV6-5,NA,NA,TRBJ1-1,CASSKTGLNTEAFF,TGTGCCAGCAGTAAAACCGGACTTAACACTGAAGCTTTCTTT
TRBV10-3,NA,TRBD1,TRBJ1-1,CAISKGDRNTEAFF,TGTGCCATCAGTAAGGGGGACAGGAACACTGAAGCTTTCTTT
TRBV27,NA,NA,TRBJ2-3,CASSSSTASRTDTQYF,TGTGCCAGCAGTTCCTCCACAGCGAGCCGAACAGATACGCAGTATTTT
TRBV6-2/TRBV6-3,NA,NA,TRBJ2-2,CASSYSILWAGELFF,TGTGCCAGCAGTTACTCGATACTGTGGGCCGGGGAGCTGTTTTTT
TRBV19,once,NA,TRBJ1-5,CASSIRNIQPQHF,TGTGCCAGTAGTATTAGGAATATTCAGCCCCAGCATTTT
TRBV4-1,NA,NA,TRBJ2-1,CASSQPPGDLRQFF,TGCGCCAGCAGCCAACCCCCGGGGGACCTTAGACAGTTCTTC
TRBV24-1,NA,NA,TRBJ2-7,CATSDDDSGSYEQYF,TGTGCCACCAGTGACGACGACAGTGGATCCTACGAGCAGTACTTC
TRBV14,NA,TRBD2,TRBJ2-4,CASSRQSSGLKYF,TGTGCCAGCAGCCGCCAGTCTAGCGGGCTTAAGTACTTC